Following are 20 T cell receptor beta chains from one sample sequenced in a study of T cells after somatic rescue of genetic block. The table came from immunoSEQ multiplex PCR; TCRdb's copy has only in-frame clones and leaves some out. This repertoire shows 60,000 to 90,000 clones, approximately 91% found once; its top ten account for around 2.8%. Input material: peripheral blood mononuclear cells (PBMCs). Receptors were obtained from a man aged 30 to 45.

The V call is TRBV28, the J call TRBJ2-7, with 9 bases aligning to TRBD1. Germline V gene lookup returns CDR1 MDHEN and CDR2 SYDVKM. The V gene end was trimmed by 6 bases and the J gene end by 0 bases; junction bases not matched to a gene: 6. This CDR3 has 15 residues. In DNA, the CDR3 is TGTGCCAGCAGCAGACAGGGGGATTCCTCCTACGAGCAGTACTTC. This sequence encodes CASSRQGDSSYEQYF.

V is TRBV19 and J is TRBJ2-3, with 13 bases that match TRBD2. With 5 bases clipped from V and 0 bases from J, the junction kept 5 bases outside the gene matches. Germline CDR1 reads LNHDA; CDR2 reads SQIVND (reference sequence). This CDR3 has 17 residues. This chain's CDR3 is CASSATSGRRSTDTQYF. The CDR3 nucleotides read TGTGCCAGTAGTGCGACTAGCGGGAGGAGGAGCACAGATACGCAGTATTTT.

This sequence joins TRBV10-3 and TRBJ2-1, with D hard to call. The germline V and J ends were trimmed by 2 bases and 1 base, with 12 bases remaining between them. The CDR3 runs 16 residues. The germline gives CDR1 ENHRY, CDR2 SYGVKD. The CDR3 spells CAISEESHFSYNEQFF. CDR3 DNA: TGTGCCATCAGTGAGGAAAGCCACTTTTCCTACAATGAGCAGTTCTTC.

This chain links TRBV7-2 with TRBJ2-5, with D possibly matching TRBD2 (5 bases). The CDR3 has 13 amino acids. Germline V gene sequence: CDR1 SGHTA, CDR2 FQGNSA. V lost 5 bases and J 2 bases, leaving 9 bases between the germline ends. The DNA of the CDR3 is TGTGCCAGCAGCCCGGACTGGCAAGAGACCCAGTACTTC. This translates into CASSPDWQETQYF.

The rearrangement uses TRBV5-6 and TRBJ2-5; 7 positions agree with TRBD2. CDR3 length: 14 residues. CDR1 and CDR2 (germline): SGHDT, YYEEEE. After removal of 3 bases from V and 5 bases from J, the junction contained 7 bases not matched to a gene. This chain's CDR3 is CASSWEGSWETQYF. The CDR3, as DNA: TGTGCCAGCAGCTGGGAGGGGTCGTGGGAGACCCAGTACTTC.

This clone was observed once. CDR3 nucleotides: TGTGCCAGCAGCGTACTAGCGGGGGGCCGCGGAGATACGCAGTATTTT. Its protein product is CASSVLAGGRGDTQYF. The gene calls are TRBV7-9 and TRBJ2-3; 12 bases align to TRBD2. Germline values: CDR1 SEHNR, CDR2 FQNEAQ (reference sequence). There are 16 residues in the CDR3. V trimming: 5 bases; J trimming: 5 bases; junction bases outside the gene matches: 8.

Details on this clone: The junction departs from germline at one end; a sequencing error may be responsible. This sequence joins TRBV19 and TRBJ2-2; TRBD2 matches 10 bases. The CDR3 sequence is 15 residues long. The germline V gene has CDR1 LNHDA and CDR2 SQIVND (reference sequence). This chain's CDR3 is CASSIAGGNTGELFF. The DNA for the CDR3 is TGTGCCAGTAGCATAGCGGGAGGGAACACCGGGGAGCTGTTTTTT. Together with reference TRBV19 and TRBJ2-2, the CDR3 gives the full variable domain: DGGITQSPKYLFRKEGQNVTLSCEQNLNHDAMYWYRQDPGQGLRLIYYSQIVNDFQKGDIAEGYSVSREKKESFPLTVTSAQKNPTAFYLCASSIAGGNTGELFFGEGSRLTVL.

This clone has more than one count but fewer than ten. V usage is TRBV5-4 and J usage is TRBJ2-5; D remains unclear. This CDR3 has 13 amino acids. CDR1 and CDR2 (germline): SGHNT, YYREEE (reference sequence). Trimming took off 0 bases at V and 5 bases at J, with 8 bases between the two ends. In DNA form, the CDR3 reads TGTGCCAGCAGCTTGGTCCCAAGGGAGACCCAGTACTTC. Translation gives CASSLVPRETQYF.

In this sample, this clone turned up a few times. The genes are TRBV6-1 and TRBJ1-1; no definite D call. The V end was cut by 2 bases, the J end by 1 base, with 8 bases between. CDR3 length equals 14 residues. Germline V CDR1 and CDR2: MNHNS, SASEGT. CDR3 bases: TGTGCCAGCAGTGAAACCGCGGGGAACACTGAAGCTTTCTTT. It yields the protein CASSETAGNTEAFF.

The V and J genes are TRBV29-1 and TRBJ2-5; unclear D gene. Trimming removed 2 bases from V and 2 bases from J, with 12 bases in between. Germline V CDR1 and CDR2: SQVTM, ANQGSEA. This CDR3 is built from 14 residues. CDR3 coding DNA: TGCAGCGTTGAAAACTGGCCCGAGCAAGAGACCCAGTACTTC. Translation: CSVENWPEQETQYF.

This chain links TRBV30 with TRBJ1-1; D call uncertain. V lost 1 base and J 0 bases, leaving 12 bases between the germline ends. Germline V gene lookup returns CDR1 GTSNPN and CDR2 SVGIG (reference sequence). CDR3 size: 15 residues. The chain's CDR3 is CAWSARGSMNTEAFF. In DNA form, the CDR3 reads TGTGCCTGGAGTGCCCGTGGCAGCATGAACACTGAAGCTTTCTTT.

The chain joins TRBV18 to TRBJ1-5; 7 nucleotides align to TRBD1. Trimming at V came to 0 bases and at J to 9 bases, leaving 11 bases not matched to a gene. This CDR3 contains 16 residues. Germline V gene lookup returns CDR1 KGHSH and CDR2 LQKENI. The chain's CDR3 is CASSPPSDRVGSPQHF. The DNA of the CDR3 is TGTGCCAGCTCACCACCTTCTGACAGGGTCGGTTCGCCCCAGCATTTT.

V gene TRBV5-1 combines with J gene TRBJ2-2; D is perhaps TRBD1 (6 bases). This CDR3 comprises 15 residues. CDR1 is SGHRS and CDR2 is YFSETQ in the germline V gene. The germline V and J ends were trimmed by 1 base and 2 bases, with 9 bases remaining between them. The CDR3 loop is CASSLLQGNTGELFF. CDR3 in DNA: TGCGCCAGCAGCTTGCTACAGGGAAACACCGGGGAGCTGTTTTTT.

The chain has TRBV23-1 and TRBJ2-7; no definite D call. TRBV23-1 qualifies as an ORF whose function is uncertain. Trimming removed 4 bases at V and 6 bases at J, with 13 bases between. This CDR3 spans 13 amino acids. The CDR3 nucleotides read TGCGCCAGCAGTCCCATCGAGGTGACCGAGCAGTACTTC. Encoded protein: CASSPIEVTEQYF.

The rearrangement uses TRBV9 and TRBJ2-7, with D possibly being TRBD1 (6 bases). The CDR3 is made up of 14 amino acids. Per germline, CDR1 SGDLS and CDR2 YYNGEE. V lost 4 bases to trimming and J lost 0 bases, with 11 bases between them. The CDR3 sequence is CASSSQGHSYEQYF. For the CDR3, the DNA is TGTGCCAGCAGCTCCCAGGGACACTCCTACGAGCAGTACTTC.

This clone turned up a few times. At the DNA level, this CDR3 is encoded by other sequences in the same sample as well. The rearrangement joins TRBV25-1 to TRBJ1-2; 10 positions match TRBD1. CDR3 length: 13 amino acids. Germline CDR1 is MGHDK and CDR2 is SYGVNS. V was pared by 3 bases and J by 5 bases, with 0 bases of the junction left unmatched. This CDR3 is CASSEDRGYGYTF. CDR3 coding DNA: TGTGCCAGCAGTGAGGACAGGGGGTATGGCTACACCTTC.

The chain recombines TRBV7-9 with TRBJ2-7, with D tentatively TRBD1 (5 bases). Trimming left V 5 bases short and J 1 base short, with 9 bases between. The length of the CDR3 is 13 residues. Germline V gene data show CDR1 as SEHNR and CDR2 as FQNEAQ (reference sequence). CDR3 residues: CASSESGSYEQYF. CDR3 nucleotide sequence: TGTGCCAGCAGCGAGTCAGGGTCCTACGAGCAGTACTTC.

The chain uses TRBV28 and TRBJ2-7, with a possible D match to TRBD1 (5 bases). CDR1 is MDHEN, CDR2 SYDVKM, per germline. The V end lost 7 bases, the J end lost 2 bases, and 15 bases lay between the germline ends. This CDR3 comprises 14 residues. This CDR3 reads CASTQGGRPYEQYF. CDR3 nucleotides: TGTGCCAGCACTCAGGGCGGTCGTCCCTACGAGCAGTACTTC.

V usage is TRBV4-2 and J usage is TRBJ1-2, with D hard to call. Germline CDR1 LGHNA, CDR2 YNFKEQ. The CDR3 sequence is 15 residues long. Trimming took 0 bases from V and 8 from J, leaving 16 bases between them. CDR3 DNA: TGTGCCAGCAGCCAAGAGGCTAGAGGGTTGAACGGCTACACCTTC. Protein: CASSQEARGLNGYTF.

This clone was found a few times. The J gene is TRBJ1-5, the V gene TRBV27; D uncertain. V lost 2 bases and J lost 0, with 8 bases in between. This CDR3 region has 15 residues. Looked up from germline, CDR1 is MNHEY and CDR2 is SMNVEV (reference sequence). Here the CDR3 reads CASSLMGNSNQPQHF. CDR3 bases: TGTGCCAGCAGTTTAATGGGCAATAGCAATCAGCCCCAGCATTTT.